This TCR beta chain was sequenced in a study of T cell responses to AZD1222 COVID-19 vaccine. Notes on the study in general: Among those given AZD1222, only five or six were seropositive at baseline. Reports indicate that nearly half of spike-specific TCRs are directed at unmutated variant regions.

In this sample, this clone turned up a few times. Its matching antigen is unknown. The assay was immunoSEQ multiplex PCR, and TCRdb's table has in-frame clones only and misses some. The sample lists approximately 79,000 clones, roughly 85% seen once, with about 1.3% in the top ten. Germline CDR1 is LGHNA and CDR2 is YNFKEQ. V shed 4 bases and J 7 bases; nucleotides not matched to a gene: 13. The CDR3 contains 17 residues. The sequencing here drew on peripheral blood, taken 28 days after the second AZD1222 dose. This sequence joins TRBV4-2 and TRBJ2-7, with 13 bases aligning to TRBD2. This clonotype was sampled from an adult who received the AZD1222 COVID-19 vaccine. The DNA of the CDR3 is TGTGCCAGCAGCCCAGCACTAGCGGGAGGGACGAATAGGGAGCAGTACTTC. Amino acids: CASSPALAGGTNREQYF.